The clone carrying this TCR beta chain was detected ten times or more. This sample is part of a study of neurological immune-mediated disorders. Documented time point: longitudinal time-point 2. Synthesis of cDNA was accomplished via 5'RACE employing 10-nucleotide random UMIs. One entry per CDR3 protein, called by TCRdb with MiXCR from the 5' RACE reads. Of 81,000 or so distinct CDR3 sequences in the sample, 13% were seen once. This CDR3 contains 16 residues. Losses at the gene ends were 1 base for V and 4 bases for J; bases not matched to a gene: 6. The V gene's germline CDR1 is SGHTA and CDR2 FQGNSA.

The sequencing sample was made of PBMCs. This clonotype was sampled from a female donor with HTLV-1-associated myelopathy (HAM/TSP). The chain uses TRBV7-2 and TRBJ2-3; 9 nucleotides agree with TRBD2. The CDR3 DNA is TGTGCCAGCAGCTTAGTGCCAGCGGGGGGCTCAGATACGCAGTATTTT. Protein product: CASSLVPAGGSDTQYF. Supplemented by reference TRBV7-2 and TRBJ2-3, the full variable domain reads GAGVSQSPSNKVTEKGKDVELRCDPISGHTALYWYRQSLGQGLEFLIYFQGNSAPDKSGLPSDRFSAERTGGSVSTLTIQRTQQEDSAVYLCASSLVPAGGSDTQYFGPGTRLTVL.